These T cell receptor beta chains were read from a single sample in a study of siplizumab effects on memory and regulatory T cells. TCRdb's table, derived via immunoSEQ multiplex PCR, lists solely in-frame clones and lacks some. There are approximately 100,000 clones in the sample; over 85% occur only once, and 0.55% to 0.8% lies in the top ten. The sample was Tregs sorted from blood. The receptors come from a human donor in good health. The CDR3 runs from the conserved cysteine through the conserved F or W. D genes are given only for firm matches. Only part of the rows carry a size: once, few, many, or a class if the clone is expanded.

CDR3 length	D gene	J gene	V gene	clone size	CDR3 DNA	CDR3 protein
15	-	TRBJ1-2	TRBV19	-	TGTGCCAGTAGTAGAAAACAGGGTTTTAACTATGGCTACACCTTC	CASSRKQGFNYGYTF
15	-	TRBJ2-2	TRBV18	-	TGTGCCAGCTCACCACTGCCAGCGAACACCGGGGAGCTGTTTTTT	CASSPLPANTGELFF
15	-	TRBJ2-2	TRBV19	-	TGTGCCAGTAGTACCCTTGCCGGTATCACCGGGGAGCTGTTTTTT	CASSTLAGITGELFF
19	TRBD2	TRBJ2-1	TRBV4-3	-	TGCGCCAGCAGCCACACTACGCCGGGACTAGCGGGAGGGCCCTATGAGCAGTTCTTC	CASSHTTPGLAGGPYEQFF
14	-	TRBJ2-3	TRBV5-1	-	TGCGCCAGCACCCGGGCCGCCTCCACAGATACGCAGTATTTT	CASTRAASTDTQYF
12	-	TRBJ1-4	TRBV5-1	few	TGCGCCAGCAGCTTGGACAGGGAAAAACTGTTTTTT	CASSLDREKLFF
13	TRBD1	TRBJ1-5	TRBV19	-	TGTGCCAGTAGGGGACAGGCGGCGCAGCCCCAGCATTTT	CASRGQAAQPQHF
15	TRBD1	TRBJ2-7	TRBV5-1	once	TGCGCCAGCAGTCCCACCGGGACAGCCTCCTACGAGCAGTACTTC	CASSPTGTASYEQYF
15	TRBD2	TRBJ2-5	TRBV11-3	-	TGTGCCAGCAGCTTAGCAGGACTAGCACAAGAGACCCAGTACTTC	CASSLAGLAQETQYF
10	-	TRBJ1-1	TRBV6-1	-	TGTGCCAGCAGTCCAAGGGGAGCTTTCTTT	CASSPRGAFF
15	-	TRBJ1-5	TRBV19	-	TGTGCCAGTAGTAGCCCTTCGACAGGACATCAGCCCCAGCATTTT	CASSSPSTGHQPQHF
12	-	TRBJ1-1	TRBV19	-	TGTGCCAGTAGAAATCGGAACACTGAAGCTTTCTTT	CASRNRNTEAFF
14	TRBD1	TRBJ2-7	TRBV7-9	-	TGTGCCAGCAGCTTCGGACAGGTTTCCTACGAGCAGTACTTC	CASSFGQVSYEQYF
15	-	TRBJ1-5	TRBV5-6	-	TGTGCCAGCAGCTTGGGTCTTGGGGGCAATCAGCCCCAGCATTTT	CASSLGLGGNQPQHF
13	-	TRBJ2-5	TRBV4-1	-	TGCGCCAGCAGCCCAGGGTTACAAGAGACCCAGTACTTC	CASSPGLQETQYF
14	-	TRBJ2-2	TRBV18	-	TGTGCCAGCTCACCAGGGGAGTACACCGGGGAGCTGTTTTTT	CASSPGEYTGELFF
12	-	TRBJ2-1	TRBV29-1	-	TGCAGCGCACACAGGGTGTACAATGAGCAGTTCTTC	CSAHRVYNEQFF
15	-	TRBJ2-2	TRBV9	-	TGTGCCAGCACCTTGGGCCCCGTAGGGACCGGGGAGCTGTTTTTT	CASTLGPVGTGELFF
12	TRBD2	TRBJ2-7	TRBV2	-	TGTGCCAGCAGAGCGGGAGTCGGCGAGCAGTACTTC	CASRAGVGEQYF
17	TRBD2	TRBJ2-7	TRBV15	-	TGTGCCACCAGCAGAGCGGCGGGACTAGCGGGAGAAGGAGAGCAGTACTTC	CATSRAAGLAGEGEQYF
15	TRBD1	TRBJ1-6	TRBV6-5	-	TGTGCCAGCAGTTTCTCCGGGACAGTGACTTCACCCCTCCACTTT	CASSFSGTVTSPLHF
13	TRBD1	TRBJ2-2	TRBV18	-	TGTGCCAGCGGGGACAGGGGAGCCGGGGAGCTGTTTTTT	CASGDRGAGELFF
15	-	TRBJ1-5	TRBV5-5	-	TGTGCCAGCAGTCCACAGGGATATAGCAATCAGCCCCAGCATTTT	CASSPQGYSNQPQHF
13	-	TRBJ1-3	TRBV7-9	-	TGTGCCAGCAGCTTAAGAGAGCTGAGGACCATATATTTT	CASSLRELRTIYF
12	-	TRBJ2-4	TRBV19	-	TGTGCCAGTAGGGGTGGAGGGGACCGTCTATACTTC	CASRGGGDRLYF
16	-	TRBJ2-1	TRBV18	-	TGTGCCAGCTCCCCTTCCCAGGGTTCTATCTACAATGAGCAGTTCTTC	CASSPSQGSIYNEQFF
15	-	TRBJ1-2	TRBV19	few	TGTGCCAGTAGACTTGCCGGGAGCTCACACTATGGCTACACCTTC	CASRLAGSSHYGYTF
13	-	TRBJ1-2	TRBV13	-	TGTGCCAGCAGCTTACGAGTTATCTCTGGCTACACCTTC	CASSLRVISGYTF